What follows are 3 T cell receptor beta chains derived from one specimen sequenced in a study of cytomegalovirus exposure and HLA in healthy donors. Amplification used 60 Vbeta primers and 13 Jbeta primers. The table came from immunoSEQ multiplex PCR; TCRdb's copy has only in-frame clones and leaves some out. The sample carries some 150,000 clones, more than 75% recorded once. Sequenced sample: PBMCs. All receptors come from a man aged 18 to 29 in good health and CMV-seropositive.

This clone was detected a few times. The junction and the germline gene differ at one end; a read error may be behind it. V usage is TRBV7-7 and J usage is TRBJ2-5; weak D call: TRBD2 (5 bases). The germline CDR1 and CDR2 sequences are SSHAT and FNYEAQ (reference sequence). The CDR3 sequence is 17 residues long. CDR3 sequence: CASSLGPRRGLQETQYF. The CDR3 DNA follows: TGTGCTAGCAGCTTAGGCCCCAGGCGCGGGCTCCAAGAGACCCAGTACTTC.

In its sample, this clone was seen once. J is TRBJ2-2 and V is TRBV10-2; D call uncertain. Per the germline V gene, CDR1 is WSHSY and CDR2 is SAAADI. V was clipped by 6 bases and J by 4 bases, with 12 bases between them. The CDR3 is 14 amino acids. The CDR3 DNA follows: TGCGCCAGCAGAACCTTAGATATCACCGGGGAGCTGTTTTTT. Translation: CASRTLDITGELFF.

The chain combines TRBV5-1 with TRBJ1-4; TRBD1 aligns across 8 bases. The germline CDR1 and CDR2 sequences are SGHRS and YFSETQ. The CDR3 is made up of 16 amino acids. The ends lost 1 base at V and 5 bases at J; junction bases unmatched: 7. This chain's CDR3 is CASSLPTGGSNEKLFF. In nucleotides, the CDR3 is TGCGCCAGCAGCTTGCCCACAGGGGGAAGCAATGAAAAACTGTTTTTT.